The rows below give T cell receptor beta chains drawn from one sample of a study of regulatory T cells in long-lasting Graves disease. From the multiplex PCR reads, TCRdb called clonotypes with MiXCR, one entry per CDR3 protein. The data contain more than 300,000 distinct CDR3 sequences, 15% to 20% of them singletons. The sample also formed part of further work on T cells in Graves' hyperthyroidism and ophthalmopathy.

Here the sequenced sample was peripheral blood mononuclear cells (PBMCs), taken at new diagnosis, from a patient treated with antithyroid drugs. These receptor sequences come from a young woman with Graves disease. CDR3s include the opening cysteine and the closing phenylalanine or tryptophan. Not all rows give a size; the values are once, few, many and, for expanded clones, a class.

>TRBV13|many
CASSPNAGGREAQYF
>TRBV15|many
CATSRDRGSSTHTQYF
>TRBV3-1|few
CASSWTENYGYTF
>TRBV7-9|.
CASSLRSLGGGPGEKLFF
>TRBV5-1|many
CASRPPATMGNSPLHF
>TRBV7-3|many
CASSSSGSYEQYF
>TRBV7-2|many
CASSTRQGIYNEQFF
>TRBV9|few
CASSVGTTRSYEQYF
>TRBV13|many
CASSGGTLNTDTQYF
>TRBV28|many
CASSLPHSGTGGGYTF
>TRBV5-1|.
CASSLSGVRGTEAFF
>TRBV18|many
CASSDSETQYF
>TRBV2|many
CASSALAGGETQYF
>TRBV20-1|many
CSASTGGPLQFF
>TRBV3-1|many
CASTKGLTGHSINPSSGNTIYF
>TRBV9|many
CASSVRGISSTDTQYF
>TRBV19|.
CASSMGLTPNEQFF
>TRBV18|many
CASSPWDRTRNQPQHF
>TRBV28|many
CASSLPTGEAFF
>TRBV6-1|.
CASSEGRDPTSNQPQHF
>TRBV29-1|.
CTGGQGRADTQYF
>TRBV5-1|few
CASGGDLGTSGEQYF
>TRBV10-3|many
CAISESGTHMADTQYF
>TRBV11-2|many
CASSSRLKPAYNEQFF
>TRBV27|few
CASSGTNGQYF
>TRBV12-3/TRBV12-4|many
CASSLGGGNGELFF
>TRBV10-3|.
CASGFGQGSGNTIYF
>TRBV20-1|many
CSARRQGPYEQYF
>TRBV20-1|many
CSARARVGTYEQYF
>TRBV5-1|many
CASRAGQGANEQFF
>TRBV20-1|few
CSARGTGFRDTQYF
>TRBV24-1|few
CATSDFYSGGVSYTF
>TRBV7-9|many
CASSLSSGAFYEQYF
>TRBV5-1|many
CASSLEGTSGGKNIQYF
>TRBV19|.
CASSMAERGLPEQYF
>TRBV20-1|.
CSAGRTSETGELFF
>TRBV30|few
CAWGTGTGAYEQYF
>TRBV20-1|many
CSARDVLAGHTDTQYF
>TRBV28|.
CASSLNGGVHGYTF
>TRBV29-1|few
CSVEVGGGHGYTF
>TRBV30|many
CAWSVQGRLEQYF
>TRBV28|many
CASSPAGQGFYEQYF
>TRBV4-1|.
CASSLFRLAGGRTDTQYF
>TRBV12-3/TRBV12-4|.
CASRASGRGFF
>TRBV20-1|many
CSASRDTRSYNEQFF
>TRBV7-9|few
CASSQDRELIYEQYF
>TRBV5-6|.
CASSLGRGKNIQYF
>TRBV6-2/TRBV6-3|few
CASSEQGGEQYF
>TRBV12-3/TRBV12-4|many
CASSGQGGTEAFF
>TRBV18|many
CASSPPSGNTDTQYF
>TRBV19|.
CASKAFDGNQPQHF
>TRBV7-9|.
CASSSVVEGTEAFF
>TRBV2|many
CASSVTVNTEAFF
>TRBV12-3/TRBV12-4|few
CASSGQLLAKNIQYF
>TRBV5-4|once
CASSGQGGGEKTKYF